This T cell receptor beta chain was documented in a study of T-cell memory formation after mild COVID-19. CDR3 length equals 18 residues. The V gene's germline CDR1 is SGHNT and CDR2 YENEEA. V lost 2 bases, J lost 0 bases, and 14 bases lay in between. In this sample, this clonotype turned up many times. Its antigen remains unknown. Study-wide results and caveats: Clones shrinking between day 15 and 85 showed a balanced CD4/CD8 split, and those that grew later tilted toward CD4+. Detection of some responders pre-infection suggested pre-existing cross-reactive memory T cells participated.

5'RACE primed at constant segments yielded TCR alpha and TCR beta cDNA libraries bearing sample barcodes and UMIs. Via MiXCR, TCRdb re-called the 5' RACE reads, giving one row per CDR3 protein. Seen here are some 320,000 distinct CDR3 sequences, approximately 14% observed once, and the top ten hold roughly a fifth. The sequenced sample consisted of PBMCs or a T cell subset sorted from them (not recorded which). The receptor comes from a man in his late teens or twenties who had mild COVID-19 (a few samples of this study predate the infection). Cell type and time point are not known. The chain uses TRBV11-3 and TRBJ2-6; D call uncertain. The DNA for the CDR3 is TGTGCCAGCAGCTTAACATCTGCTCGCTTCTCTGGGGCCAACGTCCTGACTTTC. This sequence encodes CASSLTSARFSGANVLTF.